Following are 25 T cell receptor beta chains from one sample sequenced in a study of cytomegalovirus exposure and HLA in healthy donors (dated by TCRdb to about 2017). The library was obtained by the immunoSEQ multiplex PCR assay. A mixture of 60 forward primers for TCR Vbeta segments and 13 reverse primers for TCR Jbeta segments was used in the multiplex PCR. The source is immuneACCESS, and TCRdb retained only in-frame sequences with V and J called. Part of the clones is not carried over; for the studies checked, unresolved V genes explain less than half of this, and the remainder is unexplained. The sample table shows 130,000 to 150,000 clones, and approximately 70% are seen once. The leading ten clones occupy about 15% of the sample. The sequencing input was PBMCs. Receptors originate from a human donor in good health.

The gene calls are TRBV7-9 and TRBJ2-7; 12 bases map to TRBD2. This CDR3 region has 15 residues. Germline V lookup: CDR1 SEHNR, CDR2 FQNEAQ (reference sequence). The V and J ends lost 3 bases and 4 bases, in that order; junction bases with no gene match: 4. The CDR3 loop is CASSLTTSGRYEQYF. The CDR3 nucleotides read TGTGCCAGCAGCTTGACGACTAGCGGGAGATACGAGCAGTACTTC.

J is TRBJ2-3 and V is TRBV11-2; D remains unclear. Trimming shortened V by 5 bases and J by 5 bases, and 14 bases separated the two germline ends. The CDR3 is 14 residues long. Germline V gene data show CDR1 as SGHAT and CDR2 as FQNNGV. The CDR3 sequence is CASSPPSPGDTQYF. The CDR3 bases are TGTGCCAGCAGCCCCCCCTCCCCGGGAGATACGCAGTATTTT.

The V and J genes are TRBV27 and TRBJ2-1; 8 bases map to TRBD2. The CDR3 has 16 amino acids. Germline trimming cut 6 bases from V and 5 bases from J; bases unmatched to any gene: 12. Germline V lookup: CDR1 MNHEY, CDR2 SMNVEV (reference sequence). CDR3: CASRAAGRGADNEQFF. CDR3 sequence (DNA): TGTGCCAGCAGGGCGGCGGGGCGGGGGGCCGACAATGAGCAGTTCTTC.

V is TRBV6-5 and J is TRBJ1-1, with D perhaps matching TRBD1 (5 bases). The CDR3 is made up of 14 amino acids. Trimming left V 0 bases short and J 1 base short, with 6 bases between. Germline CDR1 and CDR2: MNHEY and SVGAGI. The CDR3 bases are TGTGCCAGCAGTTACTCAGGGGCGAACACTGAAGCTTTCTTT. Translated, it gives CASSYSGANTEAFF.

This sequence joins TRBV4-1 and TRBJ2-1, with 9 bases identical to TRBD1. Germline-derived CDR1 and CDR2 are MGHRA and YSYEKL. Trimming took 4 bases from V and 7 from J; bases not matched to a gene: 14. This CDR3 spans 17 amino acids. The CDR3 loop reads CASSLREAGQGGNEQFF. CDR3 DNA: TGCGCCAGCAGCCTCCGCGAGGCGGGACAGGGCGGGAATGAGCAGTTCTTC.

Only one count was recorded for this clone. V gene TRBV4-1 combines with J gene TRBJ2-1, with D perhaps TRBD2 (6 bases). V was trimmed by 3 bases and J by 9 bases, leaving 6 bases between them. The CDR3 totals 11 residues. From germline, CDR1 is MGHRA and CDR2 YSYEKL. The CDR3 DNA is TGCGCCAGCAGCCAGGGGGGTGAGCAGTTCTTC. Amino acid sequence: CASSQGGEQFF.

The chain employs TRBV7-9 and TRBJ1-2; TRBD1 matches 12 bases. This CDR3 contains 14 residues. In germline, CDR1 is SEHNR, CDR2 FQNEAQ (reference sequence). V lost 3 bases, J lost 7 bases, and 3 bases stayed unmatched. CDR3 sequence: CASSFGTGGLGYTF. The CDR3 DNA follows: TGTGCCAGCAGCTTTGGGACAGGGGGCCTTGGCTACACCTTC.

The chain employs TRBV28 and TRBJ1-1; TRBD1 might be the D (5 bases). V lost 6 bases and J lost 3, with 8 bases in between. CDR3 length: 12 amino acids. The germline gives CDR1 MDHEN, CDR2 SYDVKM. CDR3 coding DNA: TGTGCCAGCAGGCGACAGTACACTGAAGCTTTCTTT. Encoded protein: CASRRQYTEAFF.

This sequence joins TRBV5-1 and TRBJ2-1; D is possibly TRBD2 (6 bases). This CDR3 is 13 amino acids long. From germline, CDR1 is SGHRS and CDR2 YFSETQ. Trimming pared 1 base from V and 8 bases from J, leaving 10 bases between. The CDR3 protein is CASSLTSIDEQFF. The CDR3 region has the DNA TGCGCCAGCAGCTTGACTAGCATAGATGAGCAGTTCTTC. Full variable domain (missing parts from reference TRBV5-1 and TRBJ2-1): KAGVTQTPRYLIKTRGQQVTLSCSPISGHRSVSWYQQTPGQGLQFLFEYFSETQRNKGNFPGRFSGRQFSNSRSEMNVSTLELGDSALYLCASSLTSIDEQFFGPGTRLTVL.

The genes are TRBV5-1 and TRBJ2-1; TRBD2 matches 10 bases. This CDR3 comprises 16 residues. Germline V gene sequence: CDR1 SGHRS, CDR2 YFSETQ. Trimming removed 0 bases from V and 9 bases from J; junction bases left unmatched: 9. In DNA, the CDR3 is TGCGCCAGCAGCTTGGGAACTAGCGGGGCGGCGGGTGAGCAGTTCTTC. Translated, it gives CASSLGTSGAAGEQFF.

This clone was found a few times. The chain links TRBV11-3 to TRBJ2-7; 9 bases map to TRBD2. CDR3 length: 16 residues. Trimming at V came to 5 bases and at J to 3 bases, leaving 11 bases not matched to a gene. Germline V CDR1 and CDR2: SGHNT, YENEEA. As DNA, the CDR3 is TGTGCCAGCAGCAGCTGGCGGGAGGGCCGGGACTACGAGCAGTACTTC. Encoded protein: CASSSWREGRDYEQYF.

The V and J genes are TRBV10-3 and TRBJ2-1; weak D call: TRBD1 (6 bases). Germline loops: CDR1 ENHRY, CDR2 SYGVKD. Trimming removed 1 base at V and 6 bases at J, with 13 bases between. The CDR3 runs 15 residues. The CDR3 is CAISEWDKEGNEQFF. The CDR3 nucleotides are TGTGCCATCAGTGAGTGGGACAAAGAGGGCAATGAGCAGTTCTTC.

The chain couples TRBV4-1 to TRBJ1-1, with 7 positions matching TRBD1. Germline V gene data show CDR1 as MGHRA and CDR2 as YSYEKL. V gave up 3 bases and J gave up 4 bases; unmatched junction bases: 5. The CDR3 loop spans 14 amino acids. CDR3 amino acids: CASSQVQGITEAFF. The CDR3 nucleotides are TGCGCCAGCAGCCAGGTACAGGGGATCACTGAAGCTTTCTTT.

The CDR3 spells CASSLTYARGGIFNIQYF. The CDR3 coding sequence is TGTGCCAGCAGCTTAACGTATGCCCGCGGGGGGATTTTTAACATTCAGTACTTC. The chain links TRBV13 to TRBJ2-4, with 8 bases fitting TRBD2. With 2 bases clipped from V and 7 bases from J, the junction kept 16 bases outside the gene matches. The V gene's germline CDR1 is PRHDT and CDR2 FYEKMQ (reference sequence). The CDR3 consists of 18 residues.

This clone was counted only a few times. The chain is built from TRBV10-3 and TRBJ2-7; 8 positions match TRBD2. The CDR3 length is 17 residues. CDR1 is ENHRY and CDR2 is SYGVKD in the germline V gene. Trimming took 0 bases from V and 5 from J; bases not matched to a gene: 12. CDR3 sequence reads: CAISESGGGAGGHEQYF. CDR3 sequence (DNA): TGTGCCATCAGTGAGTCGGGCGGGGGCGCGGGGGGCCACGAGCAGTACTTC.

This chain's CDR3 is CASSTGQALGYTF. The CDR3 coding sequence is TGCGCCAGCAGCACGGGACAGGCTCTCGGCTACACCTTC. The chain has TRBV5-1 and TRBJ1-2, with TRBD1 matching over 8 bases. Germline CDR1 and CDR2: SGHRS and YFSETQ. The CDR3 runs 13 residues. V lost 4 bases to trimming and J lost 8 bases; unmatched junction nucleotides: 7.

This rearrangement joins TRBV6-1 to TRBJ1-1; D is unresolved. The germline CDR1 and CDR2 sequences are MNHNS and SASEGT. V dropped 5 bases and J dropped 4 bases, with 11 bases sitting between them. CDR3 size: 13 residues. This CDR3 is CASSPGWSTEAFF. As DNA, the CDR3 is TGTGCCAGCAGTCCGGGTTGGAGCACTGAAGCTTTCTTT.

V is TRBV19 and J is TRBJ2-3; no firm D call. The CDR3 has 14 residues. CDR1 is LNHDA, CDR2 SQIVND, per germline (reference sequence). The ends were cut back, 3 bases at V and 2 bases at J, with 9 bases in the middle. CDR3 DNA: TGTGCCAGTAGTATCCGGTTGCTCACAGATACGCAGTATTTT. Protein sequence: CASSIRLLTDTQYF. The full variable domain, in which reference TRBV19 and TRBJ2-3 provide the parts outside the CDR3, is DGGITQSPKYLFRKEGQNVTLSCEQNLNHDAMYWYRQDPGQGLRLIYYSQIVNDFQKGDIAEGYSVSREKKESFPLTVTSAQKNPTAFYLCASSIRLLTDTQYFGPGTRLTVL.

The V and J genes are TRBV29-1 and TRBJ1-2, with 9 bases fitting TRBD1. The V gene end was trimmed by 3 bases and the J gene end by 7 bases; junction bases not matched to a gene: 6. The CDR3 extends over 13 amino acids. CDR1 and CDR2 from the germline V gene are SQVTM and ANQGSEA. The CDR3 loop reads CSVEMDRGIGYTF. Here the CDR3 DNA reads TGCAGCGTTGAGATGGACAGGGGCATTGGCTACACCTTC. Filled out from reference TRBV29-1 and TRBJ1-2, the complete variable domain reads SAVISQKPSRDICQRGTSLTIQCQVDSQVTMMFWYRQQPGQSLTLIATANQGSEATYESGFVIDKFPISRPNLTFSTLTVSNMSPEDSSIYLCSVEMDRGIGYTFGSGTRLTVV.

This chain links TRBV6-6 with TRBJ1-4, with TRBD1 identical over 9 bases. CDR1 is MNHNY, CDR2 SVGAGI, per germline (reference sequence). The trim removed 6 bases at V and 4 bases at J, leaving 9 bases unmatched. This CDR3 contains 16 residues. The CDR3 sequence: CASSDHTGGGNEKLFF. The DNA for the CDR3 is TGTGCCAGCAGCGATCACACAGGGGGCGGTAATGAAAAACTGTTTTTT.

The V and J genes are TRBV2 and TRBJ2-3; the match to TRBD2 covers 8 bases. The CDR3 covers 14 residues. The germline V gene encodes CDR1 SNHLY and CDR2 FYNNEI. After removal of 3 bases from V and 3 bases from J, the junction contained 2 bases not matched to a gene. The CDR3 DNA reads TGTGCCAGCAGTGAGACTAGCGCGACAGATACGCAGTATTTT. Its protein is CASSETSATDTQYF.

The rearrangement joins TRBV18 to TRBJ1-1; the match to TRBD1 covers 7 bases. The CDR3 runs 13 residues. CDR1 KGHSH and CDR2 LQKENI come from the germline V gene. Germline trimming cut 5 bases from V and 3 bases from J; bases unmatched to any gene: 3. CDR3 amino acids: CASSFDRDTEAFF. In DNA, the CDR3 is TGTGCCAGCTCATTCGACAGGGACACTGAAGCTTTCTTT. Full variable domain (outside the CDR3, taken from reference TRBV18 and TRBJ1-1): NAGVMQNPRHLVRRRGQEARLRCSPMKGHSHVYWYRQLPEEGLKFMVYLQKENIIDESGMPKERFSAEFPKEGPSILRIQQVVRGDSAAYFCASSFDRDTEAFFGQGTRLTVV.

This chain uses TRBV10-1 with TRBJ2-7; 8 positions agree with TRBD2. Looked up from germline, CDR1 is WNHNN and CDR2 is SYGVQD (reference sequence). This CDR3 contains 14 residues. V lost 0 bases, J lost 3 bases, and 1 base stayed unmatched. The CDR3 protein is CASSESGTSYEQYF. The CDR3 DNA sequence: TGCGCCAGCAGTGAGTCCGGGACTAGCTACGAGCAGTACTTC.

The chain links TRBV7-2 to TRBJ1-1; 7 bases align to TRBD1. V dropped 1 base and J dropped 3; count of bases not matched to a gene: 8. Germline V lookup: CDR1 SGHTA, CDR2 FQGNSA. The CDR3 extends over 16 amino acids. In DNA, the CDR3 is TGTGCCAGCAGCTTAGGAGGGACAGAAATTCACACTGAAGCTTTCTTT. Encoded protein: CASSLGGTEIHTEAFF.

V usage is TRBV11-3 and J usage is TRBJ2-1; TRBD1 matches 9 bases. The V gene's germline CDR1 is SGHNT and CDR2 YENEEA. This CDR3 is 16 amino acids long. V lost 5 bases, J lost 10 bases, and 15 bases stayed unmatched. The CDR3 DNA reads TGTGCCAGCAGCGCGAACTCGGGACAGGGCCACCGGGAGCAGTTCTTC. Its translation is CASSANSGQGHREQFF. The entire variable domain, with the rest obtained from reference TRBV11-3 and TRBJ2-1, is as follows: EAGVVQSPRYKIIEKKQPVAFWCNPISGHNTLYWYLQNLGQGPELLIRYENEEAVDDSQLPKDRFSAERLKGVDSTLKIQPAELGDSAVYLCASSANSGQGHREQFFGPGTRLTVL.